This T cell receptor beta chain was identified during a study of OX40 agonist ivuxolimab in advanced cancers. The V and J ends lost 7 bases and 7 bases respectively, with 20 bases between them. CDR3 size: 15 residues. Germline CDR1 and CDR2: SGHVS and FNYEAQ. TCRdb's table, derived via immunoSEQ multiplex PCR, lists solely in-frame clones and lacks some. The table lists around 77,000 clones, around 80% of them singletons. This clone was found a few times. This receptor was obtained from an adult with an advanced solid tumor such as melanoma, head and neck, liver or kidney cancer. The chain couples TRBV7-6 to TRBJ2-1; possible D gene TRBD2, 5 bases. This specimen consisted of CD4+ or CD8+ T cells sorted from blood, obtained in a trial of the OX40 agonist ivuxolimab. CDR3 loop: CASNQWAGEGNEQFF. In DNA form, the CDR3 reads TGTGCCAGCAACCAATGGGCGGGCGAAGGAAATGAGCAGTTCTTC.